This T cell receptor (beta chain) was captured in a study of blood T cell repertoires in COVID-19. As originally analysed: Counts of nucleated cells, estimated from reference gene primer amplification, were obtained. Method: immunoSEQ multiplex PCR; TCRdb's copy keeps in-frame clones and lacks some. D and trimming come from the DNA, and the V and J calls and clone size come from that table. The sample consists of tens of thousands of clones, 80% to 95% of them appearing once. The CDR3 runs 13 residues. V lost 2 bases and J lost 2; bases outside the gene matches: 0. Germline assignment: CDR1 SQVTM and CDR2 ANQGSEA.

V and J are TRBV29-1 and TRBJ1-5, with TRBD1 matching 7 bases. The source of this sequence is a man aged 45-60 years with acute or convalescent COVID-19. Material: peripheral blood. Here the CDR3 reads CSVETGGNQPQHF. The CDR3 coding sequence is TGCAGCGTTGAAACAGGGGGCAATCAGCCCCAGCATTTT. The whole variable domain, filled in from reference TRBV29-1 and TRBJ1-5, reads SAVISQKPSRDICQRGTSLTIQCQVDSQVTMMFWYRQQPGQSLTLIATANQGSEATYESGFVIDKFPISRPNLTFSTLTVSNMSPEDSSIYLCSVETGGNQPQHFGDGTRLSIL.